These 3 T cell receptor beta chains were all obtained from the same sample, sequenced in a study of OX40 agonist ivuxolimab in advanced cancers. Profiled with immunoSEQ multiplex PCR; TCRdb holds only in-frame clones, not every one. The repertoire holds roughly 70,000 clones, with 88% as singletons. Sequenced material: CD4+ or CD8+ T cells sorted from blood, taken in a trial of the OX40 agonist ivuxolimab. Receptors originate from an adult with an advanced solid tumor such as melanoma, head and neck, liver or kidney cancer.

V usage is TRBV28 and J usage is TRBJ1-4; tentatively, D is TRBD1 (5 bases). Germline assignment: CDR1 MDHEN and CDR2 SYDVKM. The CDR3 length is 13 residues. With 2 bases removed from V and 10 bases from J, the gap between germline ends came to 11 bases. CDR3 region: CASSLHGTGKLFF. The DNA of the CDR3 is TGTGCCAGCAGTTTACACGGGACGGGAAAACTGTTTTTT.

This chain links TRBV6-5 with TRBJ1-5; D ambiguous. CDR3 length: 12 amino acids. The V end lost 5 bases, the J end lost 5 bases, and 7 bases lay between the germline ends. CDR1 is MNHEY and CDR2 is SVGAGI in the germline V gene. The CDR3 bases are TGTGCCAGCAGTCACCCTGATCAGCCCCAGCATTTT. It translates to CASSHPDQPQHF.

The chain uses TRBV6-5 and TRBJ1-5, with no clear D. The germline V gene encodes CDR1 MNHEY and CDR2 SVGAGI. V was clipped by 0 bases and J by 1 base, with 7 bases between them. This CDR3 is built from 15 residues. The CDR3 DNA is TGTGCCAGCAGTTACTCGTTAGTCAGCAATCAGCCCCAGCATTTT. It codes for CASSYSLVSNQPQHF.